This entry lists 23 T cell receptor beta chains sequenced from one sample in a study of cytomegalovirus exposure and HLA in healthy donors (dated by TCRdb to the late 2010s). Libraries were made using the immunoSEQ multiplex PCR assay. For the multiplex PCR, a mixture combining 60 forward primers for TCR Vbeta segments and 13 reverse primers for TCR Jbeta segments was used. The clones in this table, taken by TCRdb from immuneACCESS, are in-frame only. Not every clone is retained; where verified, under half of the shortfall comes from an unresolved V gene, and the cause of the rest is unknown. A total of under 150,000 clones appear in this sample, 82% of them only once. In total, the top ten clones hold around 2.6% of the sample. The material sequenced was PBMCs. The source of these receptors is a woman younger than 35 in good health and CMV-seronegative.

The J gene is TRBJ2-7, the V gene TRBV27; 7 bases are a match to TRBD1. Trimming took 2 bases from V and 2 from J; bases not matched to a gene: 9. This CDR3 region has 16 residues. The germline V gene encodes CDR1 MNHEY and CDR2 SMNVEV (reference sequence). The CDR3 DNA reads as TGTGCCAGCAGTTTAGGGCCCCCTGACAGGGCCTACGAGCAGTACGTC. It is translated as CASSLGPPDRAYEQYV.

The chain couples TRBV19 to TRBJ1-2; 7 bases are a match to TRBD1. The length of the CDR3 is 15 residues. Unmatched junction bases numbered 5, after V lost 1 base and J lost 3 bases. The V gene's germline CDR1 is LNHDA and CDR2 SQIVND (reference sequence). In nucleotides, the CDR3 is TGTGCCAGTAGTATAGGGAGAGGGGGCGACTATGGCTACACCTTC. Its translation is CASSIGRGGDYGYTF.

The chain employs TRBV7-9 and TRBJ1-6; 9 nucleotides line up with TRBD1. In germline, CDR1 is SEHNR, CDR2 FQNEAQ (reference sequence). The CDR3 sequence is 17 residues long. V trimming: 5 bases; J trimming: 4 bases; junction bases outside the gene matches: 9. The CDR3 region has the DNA TGTGCCAGCAGCACGTCCGGGACAGGGCCATATAATTCACCCCTCCACTTT. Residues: CASSTSGTGPYNSPLHF.

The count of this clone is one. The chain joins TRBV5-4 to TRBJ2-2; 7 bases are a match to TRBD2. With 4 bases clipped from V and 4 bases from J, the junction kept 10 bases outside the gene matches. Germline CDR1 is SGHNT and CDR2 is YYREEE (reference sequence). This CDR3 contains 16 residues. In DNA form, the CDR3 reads TGTGCCAGCAGCCCGGTGGGAGGGAGGAGCACCGGGGAGCTGTTTTTT. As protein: CASSPVGGRSTGELFF.

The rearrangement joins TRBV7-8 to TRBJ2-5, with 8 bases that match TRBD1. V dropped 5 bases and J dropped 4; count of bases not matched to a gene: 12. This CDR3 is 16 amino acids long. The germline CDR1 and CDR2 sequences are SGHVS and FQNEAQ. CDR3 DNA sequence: TGTGCCAGCAGCACGCAGACAGGGGCGGGTAGAGAGACCCAGTACTTC. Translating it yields CASSTQTGAGRETQYF.

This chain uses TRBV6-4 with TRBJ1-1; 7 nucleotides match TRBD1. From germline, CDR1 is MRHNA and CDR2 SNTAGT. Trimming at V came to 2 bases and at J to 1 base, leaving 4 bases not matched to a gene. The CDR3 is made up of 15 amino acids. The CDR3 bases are TGTGCCAGCAGTGACAGGGGGCTCCCGAACACTGAAGCTTTCTTT. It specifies CASSDRGLPNTEAFF.

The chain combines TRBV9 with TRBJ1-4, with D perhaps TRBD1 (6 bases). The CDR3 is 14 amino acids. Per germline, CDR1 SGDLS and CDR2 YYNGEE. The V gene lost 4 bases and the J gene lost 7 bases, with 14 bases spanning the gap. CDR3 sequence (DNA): TGTGCCAGCAGCTCACTAGGGGGTAGTGAAAAACTGTTTTTT. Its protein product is CASSSLGGSEKLFF.

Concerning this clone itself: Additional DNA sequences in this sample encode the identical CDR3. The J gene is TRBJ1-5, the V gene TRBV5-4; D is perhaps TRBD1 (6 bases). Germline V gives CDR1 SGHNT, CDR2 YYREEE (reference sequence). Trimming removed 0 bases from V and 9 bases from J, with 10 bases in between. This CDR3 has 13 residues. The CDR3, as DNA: TGTGCCAGCAGCTTGGACAGGGTGGGGCCCCAGCATTTT. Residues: CASSLDRVGPQHF.

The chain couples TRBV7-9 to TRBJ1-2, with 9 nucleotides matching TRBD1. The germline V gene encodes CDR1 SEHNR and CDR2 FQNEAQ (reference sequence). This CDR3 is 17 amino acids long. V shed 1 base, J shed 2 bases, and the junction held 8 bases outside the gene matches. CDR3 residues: CASSLGRTGGQNYGYTF. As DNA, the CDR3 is TGTGCCAGCAGCTTAGGTCGAACAGGGGGCCAGAACTATGGCTACACCTTC.

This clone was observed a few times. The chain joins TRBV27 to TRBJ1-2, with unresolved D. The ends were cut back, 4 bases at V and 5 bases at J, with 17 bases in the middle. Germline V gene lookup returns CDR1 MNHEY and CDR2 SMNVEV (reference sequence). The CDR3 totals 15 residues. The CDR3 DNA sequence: TGTGCCAGCAGTTCCCCCGTGAGAGGATATTATGGCTACACCTTC. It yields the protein CASSSPVRGYYGYTF.

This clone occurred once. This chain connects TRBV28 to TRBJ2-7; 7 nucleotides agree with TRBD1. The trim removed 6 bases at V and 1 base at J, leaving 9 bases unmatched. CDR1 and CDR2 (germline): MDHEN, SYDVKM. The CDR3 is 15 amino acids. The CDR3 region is CASSFTGAFSYEQYV. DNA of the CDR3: TGTGCCAGCAGCTTCACAGGGGCCTTTTCCTACGAGCAGTACGTC.

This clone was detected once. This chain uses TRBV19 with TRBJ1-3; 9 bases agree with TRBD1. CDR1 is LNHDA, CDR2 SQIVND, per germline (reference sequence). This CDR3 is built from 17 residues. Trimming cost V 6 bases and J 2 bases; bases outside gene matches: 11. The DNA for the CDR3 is TGTGCCAGTAGCAGGACTACAGGGGGCATTACTGGAAACACCATATATTTT. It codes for CASSRTTGGITGNTIYF.

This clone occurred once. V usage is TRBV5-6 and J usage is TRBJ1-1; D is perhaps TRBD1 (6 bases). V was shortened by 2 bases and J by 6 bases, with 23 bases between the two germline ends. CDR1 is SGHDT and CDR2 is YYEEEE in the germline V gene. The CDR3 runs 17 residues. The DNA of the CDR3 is TGTGCCAGCAGCTTACGGGGGCGGGGGGGGGAAGGCCCTGAAGCTTTCTTT. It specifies CASSLRGRGGEGPEAFF.

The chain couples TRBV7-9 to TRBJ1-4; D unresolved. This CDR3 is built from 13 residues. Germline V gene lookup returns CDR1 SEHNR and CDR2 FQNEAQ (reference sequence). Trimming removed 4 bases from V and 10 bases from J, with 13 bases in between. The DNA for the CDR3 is TGTGCCAGCAGCTCGGGTGATGTAGGAAAACTGTTTTTT. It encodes CASSSGDVGKLFF.

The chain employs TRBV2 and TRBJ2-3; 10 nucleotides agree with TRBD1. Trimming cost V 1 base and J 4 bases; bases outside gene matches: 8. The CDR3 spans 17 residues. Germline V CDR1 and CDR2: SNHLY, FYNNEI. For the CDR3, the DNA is TGTGCCAGCAGTGAAGGTGGATGGGGGACAGGGGCAGATACGCAGTATTTT. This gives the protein CASSEGGWGTGADTQYF.

The CDR3 loop is CASSSGLAGPNEQFF. The CDR3 DNA reads TGTGCCAGCAGCTCTGGACTAGCGGGGCCCAATGAGCAGTTCTTC. The genes are TRBV9 and TRBJ2-1; TRBD2 matches at 12 bases. Germline trimming cut 4 bases from V and 6 bases from J; bases unmatched to any gene: 5. From germline, CDR1 is SGDLS and CDR2 YYNGEE. CDR3 length equals 15 residues.

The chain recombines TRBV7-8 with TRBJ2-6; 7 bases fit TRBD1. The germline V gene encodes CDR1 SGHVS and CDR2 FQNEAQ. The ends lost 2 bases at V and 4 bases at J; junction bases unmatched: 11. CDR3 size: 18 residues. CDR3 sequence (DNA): TGTGCCAGCAGCTTATGGGGACAGTATGTGATGGGGGCCAACGTCCTGACTTTC. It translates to CASSLWGQYVMGANVLTF. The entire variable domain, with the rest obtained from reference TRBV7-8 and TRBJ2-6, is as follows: GAGVSQSPRYKVAKRGQDVALRCDPISGHVSLFWYQQALGQGPEFLTYFQNEAQLDKSGLPSDRFFAERPEGSVSTLKIQRTQQEDSAVYLCASSLWGQYVMGANVLTFGAGSRLTVL.

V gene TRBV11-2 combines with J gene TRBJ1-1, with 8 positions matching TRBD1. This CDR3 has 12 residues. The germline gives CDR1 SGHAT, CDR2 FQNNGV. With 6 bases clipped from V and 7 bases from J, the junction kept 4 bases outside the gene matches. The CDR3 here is CASRSTGGEAFF. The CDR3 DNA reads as TGTGCCAGCAGATCTACAGGGGGTGAAGCTTTCTTT.

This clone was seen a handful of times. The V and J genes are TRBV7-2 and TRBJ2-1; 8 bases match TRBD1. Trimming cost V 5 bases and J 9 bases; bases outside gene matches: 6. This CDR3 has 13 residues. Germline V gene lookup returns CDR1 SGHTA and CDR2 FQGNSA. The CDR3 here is CASSRTGQPEQFF. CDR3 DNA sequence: TGTGCCAGCAGCCGGACAGGGCAGCCTGAGCAGTTCTTC.

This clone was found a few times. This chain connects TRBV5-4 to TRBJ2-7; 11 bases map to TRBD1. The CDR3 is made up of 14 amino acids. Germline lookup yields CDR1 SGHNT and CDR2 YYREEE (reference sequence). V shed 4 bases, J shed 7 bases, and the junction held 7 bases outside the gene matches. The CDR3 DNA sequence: TGTGCCAGCAGCCACGGGACAGGGGGGAATGAGCAGTACTTC. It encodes CASSHGTGGNEQYF.

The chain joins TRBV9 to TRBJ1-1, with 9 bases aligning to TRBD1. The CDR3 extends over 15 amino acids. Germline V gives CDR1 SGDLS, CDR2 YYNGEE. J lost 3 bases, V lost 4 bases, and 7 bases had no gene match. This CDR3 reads CASSPRDREDTEAFF. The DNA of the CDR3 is TGTGCCAGCAGCCCCCGGGACAGGGAGGACACTGAAGCTTTCTTT.

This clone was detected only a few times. As DNA, the CDR3 is TGTGCCAGCAGCCAAGGTACGGGGGAACTCTACTACAATGAGCAGTTCTTC. Translated, it gives CASSQGTGELYYNEQFF. The chain joins TRBV5-6 to TRBJ2-1, with D possibly being TRBD2 (6 bases). Germline CDR1 is SGHDT and CDR2 is YYEEEE. The CDR3 extends over 17 amino acids. V shed 4 bases and J shed 3 bases, with 20 bases lying between them.

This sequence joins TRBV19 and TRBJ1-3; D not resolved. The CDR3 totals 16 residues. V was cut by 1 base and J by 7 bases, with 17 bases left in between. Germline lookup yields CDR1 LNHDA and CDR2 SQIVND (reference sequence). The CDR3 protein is CASSIGPPSLGNTIYF. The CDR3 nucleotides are TGTGCCAGTAGTATAGGCCCACCCAGCCTCGGGAACACCATATATTTT.